This T cell receptor (beta chain) was sequenced during a study of PD-1 blockade in classical Hodgkin lymphoma. Regarding the study as a whole: Possibly reflecting disease activity or prior therapy, repertoire differences have causes that remain undefined. Baseline TCR diversity was reportedly lower in newly diagnosed patients than healthy donors.

About this clone itself: Its cognate antigen is unknown.

Assay: immunoSEQ multiplex PCR; the TCRdb copy retains only in-frame clones and omits some. The sample records about 21,000 clones, around 94% being singletons. Time point specified: newly diagnosed, previously untreated cHL patient sample. The CDR3 is 14 amino acids. Germline-derived CDR1 and CDR2 are LNHDA and SQIVND (reference sequence). V lost 8 bases, J lost 0 bases, and 8 bases lay in between. This clonotype was sampled from a human donor with classical Hodgkin lymphoma. Input material: peripheral blood mononuclear cells (PBMCs). The chain employs TRBV19 and TRBJ2-6; D is undetermined. The CDR3 loop is CASGLSSGANVLTF. The CDR3 DNA reads TGTGCCAGTGGGTTGAGCTCTGGGGCCAACGTCCTGACTTTC.